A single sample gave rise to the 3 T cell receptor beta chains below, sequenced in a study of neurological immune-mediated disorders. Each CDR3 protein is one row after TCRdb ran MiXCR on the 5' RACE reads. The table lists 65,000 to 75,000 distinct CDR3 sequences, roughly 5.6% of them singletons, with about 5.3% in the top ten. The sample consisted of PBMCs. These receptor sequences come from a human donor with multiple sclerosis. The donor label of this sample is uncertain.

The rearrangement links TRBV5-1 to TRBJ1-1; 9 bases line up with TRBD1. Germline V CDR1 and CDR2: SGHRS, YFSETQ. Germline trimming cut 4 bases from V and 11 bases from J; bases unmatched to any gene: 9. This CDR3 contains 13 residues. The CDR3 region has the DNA TGCGCCAGCAGCGAACAGGGGGCTGGAGGGGCTTTCTTT. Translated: CASSEQGAGGAFF.

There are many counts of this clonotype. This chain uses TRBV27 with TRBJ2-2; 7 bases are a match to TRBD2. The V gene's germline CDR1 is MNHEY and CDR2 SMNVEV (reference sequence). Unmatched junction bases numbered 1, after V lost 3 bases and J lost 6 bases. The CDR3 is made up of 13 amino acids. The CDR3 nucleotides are TGTGCCAGCAGTTTCACTAGCGCCGGGGAGCTGTTTTTT. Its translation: CASSFTSAGELFF.

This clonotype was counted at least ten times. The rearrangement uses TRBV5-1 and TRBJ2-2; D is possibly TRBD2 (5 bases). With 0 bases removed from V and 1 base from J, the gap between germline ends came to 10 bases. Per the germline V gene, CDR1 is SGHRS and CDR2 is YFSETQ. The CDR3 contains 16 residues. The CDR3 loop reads CASSLAPGLNTGELFF. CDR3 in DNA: TGCGCCAGCAGCTTGGCGCCGGGATTGAACACCGGGGAGCTGTTTTTT.